A selection of T cell receptor beta chains follows, all from one sample in a study of OX40 agonist ivuxolimab in advanced cancers. Clones were sequenced by immunoSEQ multiplex PCR, and TCRdb holds only the in-frame ones, with some missing. The sample records approximately 86,000 clones, roughly 93% being singletons. Material: CD4+ or CD8+ T cells sorted from blood, obtained in a trial of the OX40 agonist ivuxolimab. The receptors here all came from an adult with an advanced solid tumor such as melanoma, head and neck, liver or kidney cancer. CDR3s include the opening cysteine and the closing phenylalanine or tryptophan. The order of the fields is V gene, clone size, D gene, J gene, CDR3 DNA, CDR3 protein. A D gene is named only where the DNA matches it firmly. Expanded clones are given a class, and other clones once, few, many or no size at all.

v_gene: TRBV6-5; abundance: NA; d_gene: NA; j_gene: TRBJ1-4; CDR3nt: TGTGCCAGCAGTTCTGTCAGGGGCAGTGAAAAACTGTTTTTT; CDR3aa: CASSSVRGSEKLFF
v_gene: TRBV6-1; abundance: NA; d_gene: NA; j_gene: TRBJ2-5; CDR3nt: TGTGCCAGCAGTGAAGTTCTTACAGCCCCCCCGGACTTC; CDR3aa: CASSEVLTAPPDF
v_gene: TRBV6-5; abundance: NA; d_gene: NA; j_gene: TRBJ2-3; CDR3nt: TGTGCCAGCACCTCGGGGGCCGTTAGCACAGATACGCAGTATTTT; CDR3aa: CASTSGAVSTDTQYF
v_gene: TRBV7-8; abundance: NA; d_gene: NA; j_gene: TRBJ2-5; CDR3nt: TGTGCCAGCAGGAAGGGACCAAAAGAGACCCAGTACTTC; CDR3aa: CASRKGPKETQYF
v_gene: TRBV7-8; abundance: NA; d_gene: TRBD1; j_gene: TRBJ2-7; CDR3nt: TGTGCCAGCAGCTTAGTAAGGACAGGGAGGCACGAGCAGTACTTC; CDR3aa: CASSLVRTGRHEQYF
v_gene: TRBV2; abundance: NA; d_gene: NA; j_gene: TRBJ2-7; CDR3nt: TGTGCCAGCGGGCGGGATGTTACCTACGAGCAGTACTTC; CDR3aa: CASGRDVTYEQYF
v_gene: TRBV19; abundance: NA; d_gene: NA; j_gene: TRBJ2-6; CDR3nt: TGTGCCAGTAGTATAGTCCGGCCGGCTGGGGCCAACGTCCTGACTTTC; CDR3aa: CASSIVRPAGANVLTF
v_gene: TRBV28; abundance: NA; d_gene: TRBD2; j_gene: TRBJ2-7; CDR3nt: TGTGCCAGCAGCCTAGCGGCCTCCTACGAGCAGTACTTC; CDR3aa: CASSLAASYEQYF
v_gene: TRBV9; abundance: NA; d_gene: NA; j_gene: TRBJ1-5; CDR3nt: TGTGCCAGCAGCGTAGGGGCAGGGAAGGGGGAGCCCCAGCATTTT; CDR3aa: CASSVGAGKGEPQHF
v_gene: TRBV6-1; abundance: NA; d_gene: TRBD1; j_gene: TRBJ1-5; CDR3nt: TGTGCCAGCACCTGGACAGGGGGCAATCAGCCCCAGCATTTT; CDR3aa: CASTWTGGNQPQHF
v_gene: TRBV11-2; abundance: NA; d_gene: TRBD2; j_gene: TRBJ2-1; CDR3nt: TGTGCCAGCAGCTTTAGCGGGAGAGTGGGCGGCAATGAGCAGTTCTTC; CDR3aa: CASSFSGRVGGNEQFF
v_gene: TRBV7-9; abundance: once; d_gene: TRBD2; j_gene: TRBJ2-1; CDR3nt: TGTGCCAGCAGCTGGGAGGGAGAGGCTGTTGAGCAGTTCTTC; CDR3aa: CASSWEGEAVEQFF
v_gene: TRBV21-1; abundance: NA; d_gene: NA; j_gene: TRBJ1-5; CDR3nt: TGTGCCAGTCCTCCACCAGGGCATTATAGCAATCAGCCCCAGCATTTT; CDR3aa: CASPPPGHYSNQPQHF
v_gene: TRBV7-9; abundance: NA; d_gene: TRBD2; j_gene: TRBJ2-2; CDR3nt: TGTGCCAGCAGCCCGCGACTAGCGCCGAACACCGGGGAGCTGTTTTTT; CDR3aa: CASSPRLAPNTGELFF
v_gene: TRBV28; abundance: NA; d_gene: TRBD2; j_gene: TRBJ2-4; CDR3nt: TGTGCCAGCAGCCCAGGCCTGGCGGGAGCAACCAAAAACATTCAGTACTTC; CDR3aa: CASSPGLAGATKNIQYF
v_gene: TRBV4-2; abundance: once; d_gene: TRBD2; j_gene: TRBJ2-5; CDR3nt: TGTGCCAGCAGCCAAGAGCCGACTAGCGGGAGAGAGACCCAGTACTTC; CDR3aa: CASSQEPTSGRETQYF
v_gene: TRBV7-2; abundance: few; d_gene: NA; j_gene: TRBJ2-3; CDR3nt: TGTGCCAGCAGCTTACAGGGTACTAGCACAGATACGCAGTATTTT; CDR3aa: CASSLQGTSTDTQYF
v_gene: TRBV21-1; abundance: NA; d_gene: NA; j_gene: TRBJ1-4; CDR3nt: TGTGCCAGCAGCGGGCCCGGTGGGACAGGGAATGAAAAACTGTTTTTT; CDR3aa: CASSGPGGTGNEKLFF
v_gene: TRBV5-1; abundance: NA; d_gene: NA; j_gene: TRBJ2-3; CDR3nt: TGCGCCAGCAGCGTAGGGACCGAGGGGGATACGCAGTATTTT; CDR3aa: CASSVGTEGDTQYF
v_gene: TRBV5-1; abundance: NA; d_gene: NA; j_gene: TRBJ2-2; CDR3nt: TGCGCCAGCAGTCGCCTACGTGGCGGGGAGAACACCGGGGAGCTGTTTTTT; CDR3aa: CASSRLRGGENTGELFF
v_gene: TRBV9; abundance: few; d_gene: NA; j_gene: TRBJ2-3; CDR3nt: TGTGCCAGCAGCGTGGGGTCCCTCAGCACAGATACGCAGTATTTT; CDR3aa: CASSVGSLSTDTQYF
v_gene: TRBV7-2; abundance: NA; d_gene: TRBD1; j_gene: TRBJ2-7; CDR3nt: TGTGCCAGCAGACGGCAGGGACAGGTTGTCTCCTACGAGCAGTACTTC; CDR3aa: CASRRQGQVVSYEQYF
v_gene: TRBV21-1; abundance: once; d_gene: NA; j_gene: TRBJ2-7; CDR3nt: TGTGCCAGCGTATCTGCTCTTGCTATCTACGAGCAGTACTTC; CDR3aa: CASVSALAIYEQYF
v_gene: TRBV18; abundance: NA; d_gene: TRBD2; j_gene: TRBJ2-1; CDR3nt: TGTGCCAGCTCACTGCGGACTAGCAGTAACAATGAGCAGTTCTTC; CDR3aa: CASSLRTSSNNEQFF
v_gene: TRBV5-6; abundance: NA; d_gene: NA; j_gene: TRBJ2-1; CDR3nt: TGTGCCAGCAGCTTGGAAGGATGGGCTTGGAGTGAGCAGTTCTTC; CDR3aa: CASSLEGWAWSEQFF
v_gene: TRBV5-1; abundance: once; d_gene: NA; j_gene: TRBJ2-1; CDR3nt: TGCGCCAGCAGCTTGATAGCGGAACCCTACAATGAGCAGTTCTTC; CDR3aa: CASSLIAEPYNEQFF
v_gene: TRBV29-1; abundance: NA; d_gene: NA; j_gene: TRBJ2-1; CDR3nt: TGCAGCGCGGTAGGGGATTTCTACAATGAGCAGTTCTTC; CDR3aa: CSAVGDFYNEQFF
v_gene: TRBV10-3; abundance: NA; d_gene: NA; j_gene: TRBJ1-1; CDR3nt: TGTGCCATCAGTGGCACATTGAACACTGAAGCTTTCTTT; CDR3aa: CAISGTLNTEAFF
v_gene: TRBV29-1; abundance: NA; d_gene: TRBD2; j_gene: TRBJ2-3; CDR3nt: TGCAGCGTTGACGTGCTAGCGGCACGGGGTACGCAGTATTTT; CDR3aa: CSVDVLAARGTQYF
v_gene: TRBV5-1; abundance: NA; d_gene: TRBD1; j_gene: TRBJ1-2; CDR3nt: TGCGCCAGCAGCTTGGGGCCAGGGGGCACTGGCTACACCTTC; CDR3aa: CASSLGPGGTGYTF
v_gene: TRBV2; abundance: once; d_gene: NA; j_gene: TRBJ2-3; CDR3nt: TGTGCCAGCACTGAAGGGGGGCGAGATACGCAGTATTTT; CDR3aa: CASTEGGRDTQYF